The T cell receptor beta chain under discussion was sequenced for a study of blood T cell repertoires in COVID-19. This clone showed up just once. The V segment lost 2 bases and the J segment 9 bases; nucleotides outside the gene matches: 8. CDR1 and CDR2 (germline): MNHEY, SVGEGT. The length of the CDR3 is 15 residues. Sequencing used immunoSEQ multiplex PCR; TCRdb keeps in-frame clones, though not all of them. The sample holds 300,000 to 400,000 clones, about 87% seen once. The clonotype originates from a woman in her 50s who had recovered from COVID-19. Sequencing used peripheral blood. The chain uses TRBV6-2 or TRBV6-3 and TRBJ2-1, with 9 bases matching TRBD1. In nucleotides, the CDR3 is TGTGCCAGCAGTTACCGTCCGGGACAGGGAACTGAGCAGTTCTTC. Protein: CASSYRPGQGTEQFF.